This is a list of T cell receptor beta chains from one sample in a study of T cells in tumors after PD-1 blockade. This table comes from immunoSEQ multiplex PCR, and its TCRdb copy is limited to in-frame clones, with some not included. This table has nearly 25,000 clones, about 82% appearing once. This specimen was PBMCs, taken after anti-PD-1 treatment. The receptors were sampled from a human donor with basal cell carcinoma. The CDR3 runs from the conserved cysteine through the conserved F or W. D genes are given only for firm matches. For some rows the clone size is stated as once, few or many, or as a class when expanded; others skip it.

v_call: TRBV15; j_call: TRBJ2-3; clone_size: NA; d_call: TRBD1; cdr3_aa: CATRSGTGGRTDTQYF; cdr3_nt: TGTGCCACCAGGTCCGGGACAGGGGGTCGCACAGATACGCAGTATTTT
v_call: TRBV11-1; j_call: TRBJ2-5; clone_size: few; d_call: TRBD2; cdr3_aa: CASSSLAGVETQYF; cdr3_nt: TGTGCCAGCAGCTCACTAGCGGGGGTTGAGACCCAGTACTTC
v_call: TRBV7-2; j_call: TRBJ1-2; clone_size: NA; d_call: NA; cdr3_aa: CASSLEGWHYGYTF; cdr3_nt: TGTGCCAGCAGCTTAGAAGGGTGGCACTATGGCTACACCTTC
v_call: TRBV19; j_call: TRBJ2-3; clone_size: NA; d_call: NA; cdr3_aa: CASSKWTAVSDTQYF; cdr3_nt: TGTGCCAGTAGTAAGTGGACAGCCGTATCAGATACGCAGTATTTT
v_call: TRBV7-8; j_call: TRBJ2-7; clone_size: once; d_call: TRBD1; cdr3_aa: CASSMKWTGVHHLYEQYF; cdr3_nt: TGTGCCAGCAGTATGAAGTGGACAGGGGTCCATCACCTCTACGAGCAGTACTTC
v_call: TRBV3-1/TRBV3-2; j_call: TRBJ2-3; clone_size: NA; d_call: NA; cdr3_aa: CASSQDPGYTDTQYF; cdr3_nt: TGTGCCAGCAGCCAAGATCCCGGGTACACAGATACGCAGTATTTT
v_call: TRBV19; j_call: TRBJ2-2; clone_size: few; d_call: TRBD1; cdr3_aa: CASSASRTGATGELFF; cdr3_nt: TGTGCCAGTAGTGCTTCCAGGACAGGGGCCACCGGGGAGCTGTTTTTT
v_call: TRBV6-5; j_call: TRBJ2-1; clone_size: NA; d_call: NA; cdr3_aa: CASSHTSSYNEQFF; cdr3_nt: TGTGCCAGCAGTCATACTTCCTCCTACAATGAGCAGTTCTTC
v_call: TRBV14; j_call: TRBJ2-3; clone_size: NA; d_call: TRBD2; cdr3_aa: CASTLAGADTQYF; cdr3_nt: TGTGCCAGCACCCTAGCGGGGGCAGATACGCAGTATTTT
v_call: TRBV6-4; j_call: TRBJ2-2; clone_size: NA; d_call: NA; cdr3_aa: CASSITNTGELFF; cdr3_nt: TGTGCCAGCAGTATTACGAACACCGGGGAGCTGTTTTTT
v_call: TRBV30; j_call: TRBJ2-3; clone_size: NA; d_call: TRBD2; cdr3_aa: CAWSMASGGGLTDTQYF; cdr3_nt: TGTGCCTGGAGTATGGCTAGCGGGGGGGGACTCACAGATACGCAGTATTTT
v_call: TRBV5-4; j_call: TRBJ2-3; clone_size: NA; d_call: TRBD2; cdr3_aa: CASSPGLAGGPITDTQYF; cdr3_nt: TGTGCCAGCAGCCCGGGACTAGCGGGGGGGCCGATCACAGATACGCAGTATTTT
v_call: TRBV30; j_call: TRBJ1-2; clone_size: NA; d_call: TRBD1; cdr3_aa: CAWSVPDRGVDGYTF; cdr3_nt: TGTGCCTGGAGTGTTCCCGACAGGGGGGTTGATGGCTACACCTTC
v_call: TRBV7-9; j_call: TRBJ1-4; clone_size: NA; d_call: NA; cdr3_aa: CASSLEGRAHEKLFF; cdr3_nt: TGTGCCAGCAGCTTAGAAGGGAGGGCGCACGAAAAACTGTTTTTT
v_call: TRBV7-9; j_call: TRBJ2-2; clone_size: NA; d_call: TRBD2; cdr3_aa: CASTTAGGGAGELFF; cdr3_nt: TGTGCCAGCACTACGGCAGGCGGGGGGGCCGGGGAGCTGTTTTTT
v_call: TRBV9; j_call: TRBJ2-4; clone_size: NA; d_call: TRBD1; cdr3_aa: CASSVAGQGYNIQYF; cdr3_nt: TGTGCCAGCAGCGTCGCCGGACAGGGCTACAACATTCAGTACTTC
v_call: TRBV7-9; j_call: TRBJ1-2; clone_size: NA; d_call: NA; cdr3_aa: CASSRDVTWGYTF; cdr3_nt: TGTGCCAGCAGCCGGGACGTGACATGGGGCTACACCTTC
v_call: TRBV3-1/TRBV3-2; j_call: TRBJ2-1; clone_size: NA; d_call: NA; cdr3_aa: CASSQTFANEQFF; cdr3_nt: TGTGCCAGCAGCCAAACCTTCGCGAATGAGCAGTTCTTC
v_call: TRBV10-3; j_call: TRBJ1-2; clone_size: NA; d_call: NA; cdr3_aa: CAISEVQRSYTF; cdr3_nt: TGTGCCATCAGTGAAGTCCAGCGAAGCTACACCTTC
v_call: TRBV12-5; j_call: TRBJ2-7; clone_size: once; d_call: NA; cdr3_aa: CASSRDSSSYEQYF; cdr3_nt: TGTGCTAGCTCCCGGGACTCCAGCTCCTACGAGCAGTACTTC
v_call: TRBV6-5; j_call: TRBJ2-7; clone_size: NA; d_call: TRBD2; cdr3_aa: CASSYSPTSGFYEQYF; cdr3_nt: TGTGCCAGCAGTTACAGTCCGACTAGCGGATTCTACGAGCAGTACTTC
v_call: TRBV4-2; j_call: TRBJ1-2; clone_size: NA; d_call: NA; cdr3_aa: CASSTREGPSYGYTF; cdr3_nt: TGTGCCAGCAGCACGAGGGAGGGACCGTCCTATGGCTACACCTTC
v_call: TRBV19; j_call: TRBJ1-2; clone_size: NA; d_call: NA; cdr3_aa: CASGGENYGYTF; cdr3_nt: TGTGCCAGCGGGGGCGAAAACTATGGCTACACCTTC
v_call: TRBV6-1; j_call: TRBJ1-5; clone_size: NA; d_call: NA; cdr3_aa: CASSDRVNQPQHF; cdr3_nt: TGTGCCAGCAGTGACAGGGTCAATCAGCCCCAGCATTTT
v_call: TRBV7-9; j_call: TRBJ1-1; clone_size: NA; d_call: NA; cdr3_aa: CASSLGSGTDTEAFF; cdr3_nt: TGTGCCAGCAGCTTAGGTTCAGGGACGGACACTGAAGCTTTCTTT
v_call: TRBV3-1/TRBV3-2; j_call: TRBJ1-6; clone_size: NA; d_call: NA; cdr3_aa: CASSQVSGAGSPLHF; cdr3_nt: TGTGCCAGCAGCCAAGTTTCGGGGGCTGGTTCACCCCTCCACTTT
v_call: TRBV4-2; j_call: TRBJ1-1; clone_size: NA; d_call: NA; cdr3_aa: CASSTKTGIGTEAFF; cdr3_nt: TGTGCCAGCAGCACGAAAACAGGGATCGGGACTGAAGCTTTCTTT
v_call: TRBV3-1/TRBV3-2; j_call: TRBJ2-5; clone_size: NA; d_call: NA; cdr3_aa: CASRTGQETQYF; cdr3_nt: TGTGCCAGCAGGACAGGCCAAGAGACCCAGTACTTC
v_call: TRBV19; j_call: TRBJ2-2; clone_size: NA; d_call: TRBD1; cdr3_aa: CASSIVLGQGVGELFF; cdr3_nt: TGTGCCAGTAGTATAGTACTGGGACAGGGGGTCGGGGAGCTGTTTTTT
v_call: TRBV3-1/TRBV3-2; j_call: TRBJ1-3; clone_size: NA; d_call: NA; cdr3_aa: CASSPWGGNTIYF; cdr3_nt: TGTGCCAGCAGCCCATGGGGGGGAAACACCATATATTTT
v_call: TRBV7-2; j_call: TRBJ2-7; clone_size: NA; d_call: NA; cdr3_aa: CASSLGGQNYEQYF; cdr3_nt: TGTGCCAGCAGCTTAGGAGGACAGAACTACGAGCAGTACTTC
v_call: TRBV6-1; j_call: TRBJ2-2; clone_size: NA; d_call: NA; cdr3_aa: CASSDMGRAGELFF; cdr3_nt: TGTGCCAGCAGTGATATGGGCCGGGCCGGGGAGCTGTTTTTT
v_call: TRBV14; j_call: TRBJ1-2; clone_size: NA; d_call: NA; cdr3_aa: CASSQGGYGYTF; cdr3_nt: TGTGCCAGCAGCCAAGGTGGCTATGGCTACACCTTC
v_call: TRBV7-2; j_call: TRBJ2-7; clone_size: NA; d_call: TRBD2; cdr3_aa: CASSQLAGRGEQYF; cdr3_nt: TGTGCCAGCAGCCAACTAGCGGGGCGCGGGGAGCAGTACTTC
v_call: TRBV30; j_call: TRBJ2-2; clone_size: NA; d_call: NA; cdr3_aa: CAWSRSRTGNTGELFF; cdr3_nt: TGTGCCTGGAGCCGCTCAAGGACGGGGAACACCGGGGAGCTGTTTTTT
v_call: TRBV13; j_call: TRBJ1-2; clone_size: NA; d_call: NA; cdr3_aa: CASSIGPGRGYTF; cdr3_nt: TGTGCCAGCAGTATAGGACCGGGTCGAGGCTACACCTTC
v_call: TRBV5-1; j_call: TRBJ1-1; clone_size: once; d_call: TRBD1; cdr3_aa: CASTRQGMNTEAFF; cdr3_nt: TGCGCCAGCACCCGACAGGGGATGAACACTGAAGCTTTCTTT
v_call: TRBV9; j_call: TRBJ2-1; clone_size: NA; d_call: NA; cdr3_aa: CASGRTDTFKGNEQFF; cdr3_nt: TGTGCCAGCGGGAGGACAGACACTTTTAAGGGCAATGAGCAGTTCTTC
v_call: TRBV5-1; j_call: TRBJ1-2; clone_size: NA; d_call: TRBD1; cdr3_aa: CASSGGTGNDYGYTF; cdr3_nt: TGCGCCAGCAGCGGCGGGACAGGGAATGACTATGGCTACACCTTC
v_call: TRBV3-1/TRBV3-2; j_call: TRBJ2-1; clone_size: NA; d_call: NA; cdr3_aa: CASTPNIANEQFF; cdr3_nt: TGTGCCAGCACCCCCAATATTGCCAATGAGCAGTTCTTC
v_call: TRBV6-6; j_call: TRBJ1-2; clone_size: once; d_call: TRBD1; cdr3_aa: CASRNPGQGNYGYTF; cdr3_nt: TGTGCCAGCAGAAATCCGGGACAGGGGAACTATGGCTACACCTTC
v_call: TRBV7-3; j_call: TRBJ2-2; clone_size: NA; d_call: NA; cdr3_aa: CASSLGPANTGELFF; cdr3_nt: TGTGCCAGCAGCCTTGGTCCAGCGAACACCGGGGAGCTGTTTTTT
v_call: TRBV12-3/TRBV12-4; j_call: TRBJ2-1; clone_size: NA; d_call: NA; cdr3_aa: CASSLVEDEQFF; cdr3_nt: TGTGCCAGCAGTTTGGTTGAGGATGAGCAGTTCTTC
v_call: TRBV7-6; j_call: TRBJ1-5; clone_size: NA; d_call: NA; cdr3_aa: CASSSGGNQPQHF; cdr3_nt: TGTGCCAGCAGCTCAGGAGGGAATCAGCCCCAGCATTTT
v_call: TRBV9; j_call: TRBJ2-3; clone_size: NA; d_call: NA; cdr3_aa: CASSPRPHQGTDTQYF; cdr3_nt: TGTGCCAGCAGCCCAAGACCCCATCAGGGCACAGATACGCAGTATTTT
v_call: TRBV7-6; j_call: TRBJ2-2; clone_size: NA; d_call: TRBD1; cdr3_aa: CASSLNRGNTGELFF; cdr3_nt: TGTGCCAGCAGCTTAAACAGGGGGAACACCGGGGAGCTGTTTTTT
v_call: TRBV20-1; j_call: TRBJ1-3; clone_size: NA; d_call: NA; cdr3_aa: CSASMGVGNTIYF; cdr3_nt: TGCAGTGCTAGTATGGGGGTCGGAAACACCATATATTTT
v_call: TRBV28; j_call: TRBJ1-6; clone_size: NA; d_call: NA; cdr3_aa: CAAHPAGADNSPLHF; cdr3_nt: TGTGCCGCCCACCCCGCTGGGGCGGATAATTCACCCCTCCACTTT
v_call: TRBV2; j_call: TRBJ1-5; clone_size: NA; d_call: NA; cdr3_aa: CASSEERQPQHF; cdr3_nt: TGTGCCAGCAGTGAAGAGAGGCAGCCCCAGCATTTT
v_call: TRBV10-3; j_call: TRBJ1-1; clone_size: NA; d_call: TRBD1; cdr3_aa: CAISPPGQVGKTREAFF; cdr3_nt: TGTGCCATCAGCCCTCCAGGACAGGTGGGGAAAACACGGGAAGCTTTCTTT
v_call: TRBV19; j_call: TRBJ2-7; clone_size: NA; d_call: TRBD2; cdr3_aa: CASSTTSGGAREQYF; cdr3_nt: TGTGCCAGTAGTACCACTAGCGGGGGGGCGCGTGAGCAGTACTTC
v_call: TRBV4-1; j_call: TRBJ2-7; clone_size: NA; d_call: NA; cdr3_aa: CASSQPLEGGYEQYF; cdr3_nt: TGCGCCAGCAGCCAACCCCTGGAGGGGGGCTACGAGCAGTACTTC
v_call: TRBV5-1; j_call: TRBJ2-1; clone_size: NA; d_call: NA; cdr3_aa: CASSLEQLGEQFF; cdr3_nt: TGCGCCAGCAGCTTGGAACAGCTTGGTGAGCAGTTCTTC
v_call: TRBV5-6; j_call: TRBJ1-4; clone_size: NA; d_call: TRBD1; cdr3_aa: CASSFGDREGEKLFF; cdr3_nt: TGTGCCAGCAGCTTTGGGGACAGGGAGGGTGAAAAACTGTTTTTT
v_call: TRBV12-3/TRBV12-4; j_call: TRBJ1-5; clone_size: NA; d_call: NA; cdr3_aa: CASSVEIYQPQHF; cdr3_nt: TGTGCCAGCAGTGTCGAGATTTATCAGCCCCAGCATTTT
v_call: TRBV7-8; j_call: TRBJ2-7; clone_size: NA; d_call: NA; cdr3_aa: CASSPVGREQYF; cdr3_nt: TGTGCCAGCAGCCCAGTAGGGAGAGAGCAGTACTTC
v_call: TRBV4-1; j_call: TRBJ2-6; clone_size: NA; d_call: NA; cdr3_aa: CASSLGISGANVLTF; cdr3_nt: TGCGCCAGCAGCCTAGGGATCTCTGGGGCCAACGTCCTGACTTTC
v_call: TRBV27; j_call: TRBJ1-6; clone_size: once; d_call: NA; cdr3_aa: CASSLMGPKDSPLHF; cdr3_nt: TGTGCCAGCAGTTTAATGGGCCCCAAGGATTCACCCCTCCACTTT
v_call: TRBV12-3/TRBV12-4; j_call: TRBJ1-2; clone_size: once; d_call: TRBD1; cdr3_aa: CASSSIGQGGYTF; cdr3_nt: TGTGCCAGCAGTTCCATCGGACAGGGAGGCTACACCTTC